A selection of T cell receptor beta chains follows, all from one sample in a study of vaccination and CD4 T cells after COVID-19. TCRdb re-called the PCR reads with MiXCR, one entry per CDR3 protein. The table lists under 25,000 distinct CDR3 sequences, around a quarter of them singletons. Their antigens are not known. Sequences were obtained from cultured CD4+ T cells from blood. The receptors stem from a human donor with COVID-19. Each CDR3 is given with its conserved first and last residue. Fields, in order: CDR3 length, D gene, clone size, V gene, J gene, CDR3 DNA, CDR3 protein. A D gene is named only where the DNA matches it firmly. A row's size may be missing; if present it is once, few, many or a size class.

19	TRBD1	-	TRBV7-8	TRBJ1-3	TGTGCCAGCAGCTTAGTACAGACAGGGGAAGTTGGCTCTGGAAACACCATATATTTT	CASSLVQTGEVGSGNTIYF
16	-	few	TRBV20-1	TRBJ1-6	TGCAGTGCCAAACGAAGCGGTTCAGTGAATAATTCACCCCTCCACTTT	CSAKRSGSVNNSPLHF
18	TRBD2	few	TRBV2	TRBJ2-5	TGTGCCAGCAGTGACCAAGGCCAGACTAGCGGGGGACAAGAGACCCAGTACTTC	CASSDQGQTSGGQETQYF
12	-	-	TRBV7-9	TRBJ2-1	TGTGCCAGCAGCACCCCGGTCCTCGAGCAGTTCTTC	CASSTPVLEQFF
11	-	-	TRBV28	TRBJ2-1	TGTGCCAGCAGTTTTTGGGGTGAGCAGTTCTTC	CASSFWGEQFF
15	TRBD2	once	TRBV4-1	TRBJ2-3	TGCGCCAGCAGCCAAGGGTCTGCGGGGGGCGATACGCAGTATTTT	CASSQGSAGGDTQYF
14	TRBD2	few	TRBV7-9	TRBJ2-7	TGTGCCAGCAGCTTCTGGACTAGCACCAACGAGCAGTACTTC	CASSFWTSTNEQYF
15	-	-	TRBV28	TRBJ2-7	TGTGCCAGCAGTCGGACTACAGGGGCGACCTACGAGCAGTACTTC	CASSRTTGATYEQYF
16	TRBD2	-	TRBV27	TRBJ2-1	TGTGCCAGCAGTCGGGGACTAGCGGGGGCTTACAATGAGCAGTTCTTC	CASSRGLAGAYNEQFF
18	TRBD2	few	TRBV6-5	TRBJ2-1	TGTGCCAGCAGTTACTCGACGACTAGCGGGGAATCCTACAATGAGCAGTTCTTC	CASSYSTTSGESYNEQFF
13	-	few	TRBV27	TRBJ1-1	TGTGCCAGCAGTGAAATCAGGAACACTGAAGCTTTCTTT	CASSEIRNTEAFF
15	-	few	TRBV19	TRBJ1-1	TGTGCCAGTAGTATAGAGTTCCGGATCAACACTGAAGCTTTCTTT	CASSIEFRINTEAFF
12	TRBD1	-	TRBV12-3/TRBV12-4	TRBJ2-7	TGTGCCAGCAGTCCAGGGACAGGCGAGCAGTACTTC	CASSPGTGEQYF
11	-	-	TRBV5-5	TRBJ2-7	TGTGCCAGCAGCTTGGCGTACGAGCAGTACTTC	CASSLAYEQYF
12	-	few	TRBV10-3	TRBJ2-5	TGTGCCATCAGTGACCTAGCGGAGACCCAGTACTTC	CAISDLAETQYF
14	-	few	TRBV2	TRBJ1-1	TGTGCCAGCAGTGGACAGGCGGGGAACACTGAAGCTTTCTTT	CASSGQAGNTEAFF
14	-	-	TRBV3-1	TRBJ2-3	TGTGCCAGCAGCCAAGAGCTCCAATCCCTGTCGCAGTATTTT	CASSQELQSLSQYF
15	-	few	TRBV27	TRBJ1-4	TGTGCCAGCAGTTTTGATGGCGCAACTAATGAAAAACTGTTTTTT	CASSFDGATNEKLFF
15	-	-	TRBV5-1	TRBJ1-4	TGCGCCAGCAGCTTGTCCGGGGGTCCCATTGAAAAACTGTTTTTT	CASSLSGGPIEKLFF
13	-	few	TRBV6-5	TRBJ1-3	TGTGCCAGCAGTTGGGACCCCCGAAACACCATATATTTT	CASSWDPRNTIYF
13	-	-	TRBV6-1	TRBJ1-4	TGTGCCGGCAGTCGCAGGGTACGGGAAAAACTGTTTTTT	CAGSRRVREKLFF
15	-	-	TRBV14	TRBJ1-6	TGTGCCAGCAGCCAAGACGTATTCGGTAATTCACCCCTCCACTTT	CASSQDVFGNSPLHF
17	TRBD1	medium-sized	TRBV15	TRBJ1-6	TGTGCCACCAGCCAGCTCCAGACAGGGACCCTTAATTCACCCCTCCACTTT	CATSQLQTGTLNSPLHF
14	-	-	TRBV7-2	TRBJ1-1	TGTGCCAGCAGTCGCCGGGAAACGAACACTGAAGCTTTCTTT	CASSRRETNTEAFF
13	-	-	TRBV30	TRBJ1-5	TGTGCCTGGAGTCCCTATAGCAATCAGCCCCAGCATTTT	CAWSPYSNQPQHF
16	-	few	TRBV7-2	TRBJ1-5	TGTGCCAGCAGCTTAGGAACACCCTATAGCAATCAGCCCCAGCATTTT	CASSLGTPYSNQPQHF
13	-	medium-sized	TRBV27	TRBJ1-2	TGTGCCAGCAGTTCACACATTAACTATGGCTACACCTTC	CASSSHINYGYTF
14	-	few	TRBV23-1	TRBJ2-5	TGCGCCAGCAGTCAAGGACGAAGGCAAGAGACCCAGTACTTC	CASSQGRRQETQYF
15	TRBD1	few	TRBV11-3	TRBJ1-1	TGTGCCAGCAGCTCGAGGACAGGGATGAACACTGAAGCTTTCTTT	CASSSRTGMNTEAFF
16	TRBD2	-	TRBV24-1	TRBJ2-2	TGTGCCACCAGTCCTTCGGGGGGGAGGACCACCGGGGAGCTGTTTTTT	CATSPSGGRTTGELFF
19	-	medium-sized	TRBV7-9	TRBJ2-4	TGTGCCAGCAGCTTAGATCTTTCCTGGCGGGGCGTAGCCAAAAACATTCAGTACTTC	CASSLDLSWRGVAKNIQYF
15	-	-	TRBV2	TRBJ2-5	TGTGCCAGCAGTGAACCCCCCCGGAGCGGGGAGACCCAGTACTTC	CASSEPPRSGETQYF
13	-	-	TRBV6-5	TRBJ1-1	TGTGCCAGCAGTTACTCGAGAGCTGATCATCACCAATTT	CASSYSRADHHQF
15	-	medium-sized	TRBV20-1	TRBJ1-5	TGCAGTGCAATAGTACCCCCAGGGAGCAATCAGCCCCAGCATTTT	CSAIVPPGSNQPQHF
17	TRBD2	-	TRBV2	TRBJ2-1	TGTGCCAGCAAAAATCTAGCGGGGGGCCGGTACTACAATGAGCAGTTCTTC	CASKNLAGGRYYNEQFF
16	-	medium-sized	TRBV5-4	TRBJ1-6	TGTGCCAGCAGCTTCGCCGGGGACCGCTCCAATTCACCCCTCCACTTT	CASSFAGDRSNSPLHF
17	-	few	TRBV21-1	TRBJ2-5	TGTGCCAGCAGCAAAGTTCGGGACAGGGGGCAGGGTGAGACCCAGTACTTC	CASSKVRDRGQGETQYF
18	-	-	TRBV21-1	TRBJ2-7	TGTGCCAGCAGCAATCGTTTATCGGGGCGGGGGGGTTTTTACGAGCAGTACTTC	CASSNRLSGRGGFYEQYF
16	-	-	TRBV20-1	TRBJ2-1	TGCAGTGCTAGAGATCGGTCAGGATTATCCTACAATGAGCGGTTCTTC	CSARDRSGLSYNERFF
12	-	-	TRBV20-1	TRBJ2-4	TGCGGGACCGGGGTCGCCAAAAACATTCAGTACTTC	CGTGVAKNIQYF
16	TRBD2	-	TRBV5-1	TRBJ2-1	TGCGCCAGCAGCTTGGCGACGGCTAGCGGGGTGAATGAGCAGTTCTTC	CASSLATASGVNEQFF
17	-	-	TRBV20-1	TRBJ2-1	TGCAGTGCTAGTAACGTAGCGCGGGGTGCCCTCTACAATGAGCAGTTCTTC	CSASNVARGALYNEQFF
15	TRBD1	-	TRBV9	TRBJ1-4	TGTGCCAGCAGCGTCTTGGACAGGGGGGATGAAAAACTGTTTTTT	CASSVLDRGDEKLFF
14	-	few	TRBV9	TRBJ2-5	TGTGCCAGCAGCGTAGGAACCCACCAAGAGACCCAGTACTTC	CASSVGTHQETQYF
12	-	-	TRBV19	TRBJ1-1	TGTGCCAGTAGTAGTCTTGTTTCTGAAGCTTTCTTT	CASSSLVSEAFF
16	TRBD2	-	TRBV7-3	TRBJ2-2	TGTGCCAGCAGCTTAACGTCGGCGGGGGGAACCGGGGAGCTGTTTTTT	CASSLTSAGGTGELFF
15	TRBD2	few	TRBV7-8	TRBJ2-5	TGTGCCAGCAGCTTAGAGGCAGGGACTAGAGAGACCCAGTACTTC	CASSLEAGTRETQYF
15	-	-	TRBV6-5	TRBJ1-3	TGTGCCAGCAGTTACTTCTCACAGGGTGGAAACACCATATATTTT	CASSYFSQGGNTIYF
15	TRBD1	-	TRBV7-9	TRBJ1-4	TGTGCCAGCAGCCCGGGGGGGACAGTGGTGAGGAAACTGTTTTTT	CASSPGGTVVRKLFF
18	-	-	TRBV21-1	TRBJ1-1	TGTGCCAGCGGCACCTCACAGGGTTTTTGGTGTAATGACACTGAAGCTTTCTTT	CASGTSQGFWCNDTEAFF
14	-	few	TRBV6-4	TRBJ1-1	TGTGCCAGCAGTGACTCGCACCTGAACACTGAAGCTTTCTTT	CASSDSHLNTEAFF
17	TRBD2	-	TRBV10-3	TRBJ2-7	TGTGCCATCAGTGAGATCCGAGGAACTAGCGGGGCCTACGAGCAGTACTTC	CAISEIRGTSGAYEQYF
15	TRBD2	few	TRBV20-1	TRBJ2-7	TGCAGTGCTAGAATAGCGGGAGTAGCTCTGGACGAGCAGTACTTC	CSARIAGVALDEQYF
14	-	once	TRBV12-5	TRBJ2-3	TGTGCTAGTGGTTTGGTCCCCTCGGGTGATACGCAGTATTTT	CASGLVPSGDTQYF